This T cell receptor beta chain is drawn from a study of T cell clonotyping in hematopoietic cell transplantation. Study details: Pretransplant recipient samples were taken after cytoreduction. Study results and limitations: Pathologically expanded recipient clonotypes increased progressively from day 30 to day 180 as diversity fell. Broader posttransplant TCR repertoire diversity was predicted by graft donor and pretransplant recipient Inverse Simpson Index values.

Note on this clone: Antigen specificity is unknown.

Here immunoSEQ multiplex PCR was the method, and the copy in TCRdb shows in-frame clones only, minus some. The sample includes 46,000 or so clones, approximately 84% of them seen just once. The CDR3 runs to 16 residues. Trimming at V came to 5 bases and at J to 4 bases, leaving 11 bases not matched to a gene. Germline V gene lookup returns CDR1 MDHEN and CDR2 SYDVKM. Time point defined: recipient sample about 28 days before transplant, after cytoreduction. The chain recombines TRBV28 with TRBJ1-2, with 9 bases lining up with TRBD1. The sequence was obtained from a man in his 60s with biphenotypic leukemia. Some clones in this sample may be carry-over from other donors' samples. The specimen comprised peripheral blood mononuclear cells, sampled before stem cell transplant. This CDR3 is CASSDRGSGRGYGYTF. The CDR3, as DNA: TGTGCCAGCAGTGACAGGGGGTCAGGGAGGGGCTATGGCTACACCTTC.